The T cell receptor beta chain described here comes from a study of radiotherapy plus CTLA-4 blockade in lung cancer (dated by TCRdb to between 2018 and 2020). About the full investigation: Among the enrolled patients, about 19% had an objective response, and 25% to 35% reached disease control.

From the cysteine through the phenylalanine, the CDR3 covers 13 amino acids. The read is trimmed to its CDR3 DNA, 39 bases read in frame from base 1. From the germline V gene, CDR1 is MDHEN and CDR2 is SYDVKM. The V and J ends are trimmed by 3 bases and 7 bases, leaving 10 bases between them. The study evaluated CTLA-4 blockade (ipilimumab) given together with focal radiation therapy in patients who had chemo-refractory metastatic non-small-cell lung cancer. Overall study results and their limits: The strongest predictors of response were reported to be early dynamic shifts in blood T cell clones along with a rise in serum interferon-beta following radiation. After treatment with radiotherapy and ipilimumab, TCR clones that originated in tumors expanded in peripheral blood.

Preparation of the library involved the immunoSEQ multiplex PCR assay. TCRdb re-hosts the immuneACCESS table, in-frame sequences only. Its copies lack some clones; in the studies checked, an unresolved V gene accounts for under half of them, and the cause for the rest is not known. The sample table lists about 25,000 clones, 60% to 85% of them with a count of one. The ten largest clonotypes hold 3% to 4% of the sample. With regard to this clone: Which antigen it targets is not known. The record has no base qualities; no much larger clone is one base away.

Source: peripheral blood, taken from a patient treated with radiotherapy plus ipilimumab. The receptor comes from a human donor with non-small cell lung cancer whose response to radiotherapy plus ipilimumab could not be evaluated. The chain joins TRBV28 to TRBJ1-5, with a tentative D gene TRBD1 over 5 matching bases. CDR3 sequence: CASSFPGRQPQHF. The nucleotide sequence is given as TGTGCCAGCAGTTTTCCAGGGCGGCAGCCCCAGCATTTT.